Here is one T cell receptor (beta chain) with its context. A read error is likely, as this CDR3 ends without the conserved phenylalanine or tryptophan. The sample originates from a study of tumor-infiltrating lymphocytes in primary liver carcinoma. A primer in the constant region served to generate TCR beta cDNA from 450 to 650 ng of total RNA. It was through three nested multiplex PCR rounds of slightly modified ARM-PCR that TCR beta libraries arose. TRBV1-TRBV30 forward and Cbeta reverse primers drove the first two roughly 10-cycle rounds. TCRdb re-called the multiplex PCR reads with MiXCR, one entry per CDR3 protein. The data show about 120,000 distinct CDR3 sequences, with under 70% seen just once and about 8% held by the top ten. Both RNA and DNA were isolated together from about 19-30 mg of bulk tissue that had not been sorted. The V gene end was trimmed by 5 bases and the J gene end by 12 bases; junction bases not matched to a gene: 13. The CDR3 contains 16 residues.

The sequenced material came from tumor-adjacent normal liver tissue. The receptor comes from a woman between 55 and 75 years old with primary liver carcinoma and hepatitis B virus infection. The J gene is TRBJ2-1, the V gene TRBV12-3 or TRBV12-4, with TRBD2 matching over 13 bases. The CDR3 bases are TGTGCCAGCAGTCCACTAGCGGGAGGGCCCAGGTATGTGCAGTTCTTG. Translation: CASSPLAGGPRYVQFL.